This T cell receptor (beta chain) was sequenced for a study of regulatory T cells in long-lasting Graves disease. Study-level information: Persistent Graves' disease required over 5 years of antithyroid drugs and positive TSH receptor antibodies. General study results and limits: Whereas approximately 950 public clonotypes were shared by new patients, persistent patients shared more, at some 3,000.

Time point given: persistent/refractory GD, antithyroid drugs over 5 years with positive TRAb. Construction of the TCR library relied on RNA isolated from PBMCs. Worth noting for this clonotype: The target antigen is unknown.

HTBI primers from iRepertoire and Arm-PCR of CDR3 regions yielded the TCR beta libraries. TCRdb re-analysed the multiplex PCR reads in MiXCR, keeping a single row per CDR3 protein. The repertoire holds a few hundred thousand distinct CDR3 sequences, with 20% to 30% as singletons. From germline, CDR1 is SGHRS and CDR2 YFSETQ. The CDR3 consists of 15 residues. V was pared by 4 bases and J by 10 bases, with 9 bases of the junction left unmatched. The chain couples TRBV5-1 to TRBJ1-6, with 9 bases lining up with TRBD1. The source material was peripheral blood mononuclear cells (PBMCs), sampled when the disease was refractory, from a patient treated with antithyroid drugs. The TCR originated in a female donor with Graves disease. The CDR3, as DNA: TGCGCCAGCAGCCTGCCGGGACAGGGACTGTCACCCCTCCACTTT. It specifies CASSLPGQGLSPLHF.